The 5 T cell receptor beta chains below come from one sample, sequenced in a study of cytomegalovirus exposure and HLA in healthy donors. PCR amplification relied on 60 Vbeta primers (plus 13 Jbeta primers). Some clones are missing from TCRdb's copy, which holds only in-frame ones; the method was immunoSEQ multiplex PCR. There are about 130,000 clones in the sample; 65% to 85% occur only once, and approximately 1.2% lies in the top ten. The sequencing input was PBMCs. These receptors were collected from a man between 50 and 59 years old in good health and CMV-seronegative.

The chain carries TRBV9 and TRBJ1-5; a weak D match, TRBD1 (5 bases). The V and J ends lost 3 bases and 3 bases respectively, with 10 bases between them. Germline assignment: CDR1 SGDLS and CDR2 YYNGEE. There are 14 residues in the CDR3. The DNA for the CDR3 is TGTGCCAGCAGCGCGGGGGGGGTCAATCAGCCCCAGCATTTT. Encoded protein: CASSAGGVNQPQHF.

The genes are TRBV9 and TRBJ2-7; TRBD1 matches at 9 bases. The J segment lost 6 bases and the V segment lost 0 bases, leaving 7 bases of the junction unmatched. Germline V lookup: CDR1 SGDLS, CDR2 YYNGEE. The CDR3 consists of 15 residues. The CDR3 sequence: CASSVGQGERGEQYF. The CDR3, as DNA: TGTGCCAGCAGCGTAGGACAGGGGGAAAGAGGCGAGCAGTACTTC. Complete variable domain (other parts from reference TRBV9 and TRBJ2-7): DSGVTQTPKHLITATGQRVTLRCSPRSGDLSVYWYQQSLDQGLQFLIQYYNGEERAKGNILERFSAQQFPDLHSELNLSSLELGDSALYFCASSVGQGERGEQYFGPGTRLTVT.

The chain has TRBV2 and TRBJ1-6; 8 bases fit TRBD1. The CDR3 totals 15 residues. J gave up 7 bases and V 4 bases, and 6 bases lay outside the gene matches. Germline CDR1 and CDR2: SNHLY and FYNNEI. CDR3 residues: CASSVDRGGNSPLHF. Written as DNA, the CDR3 is TGTGCCAGCAGTGTCGACAGGGGAGGGAATTCACCCCTCCACTTT.

The gene calls are TRBV6-9 and TRBJ2-7, with TRBD1 matching 9 bases. J was trimmed by 2 bases and V by 0 bases; bases with no gene match: 5. In germline, CDR1 is MNHGY, CDR2 SVAAGI. The CDR3 is 16 amino acids. The chain's CDR3 is CASSYSDRGATYEQYF. Here the CDR3 DNA reads TGTGCCAGCAGTTATTCCGACAGGGGGGCCACCTACGAGCAGTACTTC.

The chain joins TRBV7-2 to TRBJ1-5; no definite D call. Germline CDR1 SGHTA, CDR2 FQGNSA. Trimming stripped 1 base from V and 3 bases from J, with 13 bases between. CDR3 size: 16 residues. The CDR3 here is CASSLDLFFLNQPQHF. The CDR3 region has the DNA TGTGCCAGCAGCTTAGATCTCTTTTTCCTCAATCAGCCCCAGCATTTT.